A single sample is the source of the 32 T cell receptor beta chains below, sequenced in a study of a mutant IDH1 vaccine in newly diagnosed glioma. Sequencing was performed with immunoSEQ multiplex PCR; in TCRdb, only in-frame clones are kept and a portion is missing. The table records 30,000 to 45,000 clones, 90% to 95% of them present only once. The antigens of these receptors remain unknown. Time point described: week 5, during vaccination. It was 300 ug of mutant IDH1 20-mer peptide that made up each vaccine dose, given with topical imiquimod. The sequencing here drew on PBMCs, taken from a glioma patient whose treatment included an IDH1 peptide vaccine. All receptors come from a man aged 45-65 years with glioma.

The rearrangement uses TRBV7-9 and TRBJ2-2; the match to TRBD1 covers 9 bases. The V and J ends lost 2 bases and 4 bases, in that order; junction bases with no gene match: 2. The germline V gene has CDR1 SEHNR and CDR2 FQNEAQ (reference sequence). The CDR3 is 15 amino acids. The CDR3 here is CASSLNRGRTGELFF. The CDR3 bases are TGTGCCAGCAGCTTAAACAGGGGGCGCACCGGGGAGCTGTTTTTT.

The rearrangement uses TRBV9 and TRBJ2-7; 7 nucleotides line up with TRBD1. Germline-derived CDR1 and CDR2 are SGDLS and YYNGEE. V shed 4 bases and J 0 bases; nucleotides not matched to a gene: 4. The CDR3 runs 14 residues. The CDR3 is CASSPWDSSYEQYF. CDR3 in DNA: TGTGCCAGCAGCCCCTGGGACAGCTCCTACGAGCAGTACTTC. Using reference TRBV9 and TRBJ2-7 for the parts outside the CDR3, the full variable domain is DSGVTQTPKHLITATGQRVTLRCSPRSGDLSVYWYQQSLDQGLQFLIQYYNGEERAKGNILERFSAQQFPDLHSELNLSSLELGDSALYFCASSPWDSSYEQYFGPGTRLTVT.

The chain combines TRBV5-1 with TRBJ2-5; D is unclear. The CDR3 totals 12 residues. V gave up 5 bases and J gave up 2 bases, with 7 bases separating them. CDR1 is SGHRS, CDR2 YFSETQ, per germline. CDR3 protein: CASRGLQETQYF. The CDR3, as DNA: TGCGCCAGCAGGGGTTTACAAGAGACCCAGTACTTC.

This chain connects TRBV29-1 to TRBJ1-1; the D gene is possibly TRBD1 (5 bases). Germline V CDR1 and CDR2: SQVTM, ANQGSEA. CDR3 size: 12 residues. The V end was cut by 6 bases, the J end by 4 bases, with 12 bases between. The CDR3, as DNA: TGCAGCGTCATGACGGGGGGCACTGAAGCTTTCTTT. This encodes CSVMTGGTEAFF.

The J gene is TRBJ1-1, the V gene TRBV11-2; D remains unclear. The CDR3 spans 12 residues. The germline gives CDR1 SGHAT, CDR2 FQNNGV. The ends were cut back, 0 bases at V and 9 bases at J, with 8 bases in the middle. The CDR3 spells CASSLDRVKAFF. CDR3 bases: TGTGCCAGCAGCTTAGATCGGGTTAAAGCTTTCTTT.

This chain links TRBV29-1 with TRBJ2-2; D gene unclear. Germline V gene data show CDR1 as SQVTM and CDR2 as ANQGSEA. V lost 3 bases and J 4 bases, leaving 3 bases between the germline ends. CDR3 length: 11 residues. The CDR3 DNA reads TGCAGCGTTGACACCACCGGGGAGCTGTTTTTT. It specifies CSVDTTGELFF.

As for this clone: Other DNA sequences from this sample encode an identical CDR3 as well. This rearrangement joins TRBV6-5 to TRBJ1-5; 7 bases match TRBD1. The CDR3 is made up of 14 amino acids. The V gene end was trimmed by 1 base and the J gene end by 7 bases; junction bases not matched to a gene: 4. Germline V CDR1 and CDR2: MNHEY, SVGAGI. CDR3 sequence reads: CASSYLGGGQPQHF. CDR3 DNA sequence: TGTGCCAGCAGTTACTTAGGGGGCGGCCAGCCCCAGCATTTT.

This chain connects TRBV18 to TRBJ2-3; D not certain. CDR1 KGHSH and CDR2 LQKENI come from the germline V gene. V gave up 3 bases and J gave up 2 bases, with 12 bases separating them. CDR3 length equals 15 residues. In DNA, the CDR3 is TGTGCCAGCTCACCCCGAAAAAGCCCCACAGATACGCAGTATTTT. Protein sequence: CASSPRKSPTDTQYF.

CDR3: CASSATSGGYIYEQFF. The CDR3 DNA sequence: TGTGCCAGCAGCGCGACTAGCGGGGGGTATATCTATGAGCAGTTCTTC. The chain couples TRBV7-2 to TRBJ2-1, with 13 bases matching TRBD2. CDR3 length: 16 amino acids. Trimming removed 5 bases from V and 8 bases from J; junction bases left unmatched: 9. CDR1 is SGHTA, CDR2 FQGNSA, per germline.

The chain carries TRBV6-1 and TRBJ2-7, with 9 positions matching TRBD1. The V segment lost 2 bases and the J segment 3 bases; nucleotides outside the gene matches: 8. Germline V CDR1 and CDR2: MNHNS, SASEGT. The CDR3 is 16 residues long. The CDR3: CASSEYQTGGLYEQYF. The CDR3 coding sequence is TGTGCCAGCAGTGAATACCAGACAGGGGGGCTCTACGAGCAGTACTTC.

This chain uses TRBV19 with TRBJ2-7; D call uncertain. The CDR3 extends over 14 amino acids. V shed 8 bases and J shed 0 bases, with 14 bases lying between them. The germline V gene has CDR1 LNHDA and CDR2 SQIVND (reference sequence). In DNA, the CDR3 is TGTGCCAGTTCAACACTCTTCAGCTCCTACGAGCAGTACTTC. It translates to CASSTLFSSYEQYF. Complete variable domain (other parts from reference TRBV19 and TRBJ2-7): DGGITQSPKYLFRKEGQNVTLSCEQNLNHDAMYWYRQDPGQGLRLIYYSQIVNDFQKGDIAEGYSVSREKKESFPLTVTSAQKNPTAFYLCASSTLFSSYEQYFGPGTRLTVT.

V is TRBV20-1 and J is TRBJ1-2, with a tentative D call TRBD1 (5 bases). Germline CDR1 reads DFQATT; CDR2 reads SNEGSKA (reference sequence). The CDR3 runs 11 residues. V lost 6 bases to trimming and J lost 8 bases, with 13 bases between them. The CDR3 sequence is CSAGGPGGYTF. CDR3 DNA sequence: TGCAGTGCCGGGGGACCGGGGGGCTACACCTTC.

This chain connects TRBV9 to TRBJ2-1; 10 bases are shared with TRBD2. The CDR3 has 15 amino acids. Per the germline V gene, CDR1 is SGDLS and CDR2 is YYNGEE. V was pared by 0 bases and J by 7 bases, with 4 bases of the junction left unmatched. CDR3 sequence: CASSVGDSGRNEQFF. CDR3 nucleotide sequence: TGTGCCAGCAGCGTAGGGGATAGCGGGAGGAATGAGCAGTTCTTC. The full variable domain, with the rest looked up from reference TRBV9 and TRBJ2-1, is DSGVTQTPKHLITATGQRVTLRCSPRSGDLSVYWYQQSLDQGLQFLIQYYNGEERAKGNILERFSAQQFPDLHSELNLSSLELGDSALYFCASSVGDSGRNEQFFGPGTRLTVL.

The chain recombines TRBV19 with TRBJ1-6; D may be TRBD1 (6 bases). Germline CDR1 is LNHDA and CDR2 is SQIVND (reference sequence). This CDR3 has 14 amino acids. The ends were cut back, 10 bases at V and 6 bases at J, with 16 bases in the middle. The CDR3 DNA sequence: TGTGCCACCCGGATGACAGGCTTTAATTCACCCCTCCACTTT. This encodes CATRMTGFNSPLHF.

This clone was recorded only once. CDR3: CASSSGTGPVGYGYTF. The DNA of the CDR3 is TGTGCCAGCAGTTCTGGGACCGGGCCCGTCGGCTATGGCTACACCTTC. V is TRBV28 and J is TRBJ1-2; a possible D gene is TRBD1 (5 bases). V lost 4 bases and J 4 bases, leaving 19 bases between the germline ends. Germline lookup yields CDR1 MDHEN and CDR2 SYDVKM. The CDR3 length is 16 residues.

The CDR3 region is CASSSPGQTNQPQHF. In DNA form, the CDR3 reads TGTGCCAGCAGTTCTCCGGGACAGACCAATCAGCCCCAGCATTTT. The J gene is TRBJ1-5, the V gene TRBV27, with 7 positions matching TRBD1. V shed 4 bases and J 3 bases; nucleotides not matched to a gene: 6. Germline V lookup: CDR1 MNHEY, CDR2 SMNVEV (reference sequence). The CDR3 loop spans 15 amino acids.

The rearrangement uses TRBV27 and TRBJ1-1, with D unclear. The CDR3 loop spans 13 amino acids. From germline, CDR1 is MNHEY and CDR2 SMNVEV (reference sequence). V was trimmed by 1 base and J by 1 base, leaving 4 bases between them. This chain's CDR3 is CASSLYGNTEAFF. DNA for the CDR3: TGTGCCAGCAGTTTATATGGGAACACTGAAGCTTTCTTT.

The V gene is TRBV7-9, the J gene TRBJ2-7; 9 bases fit TRBD2. This CDR3 has 19 amino acids. Germline trimming cut 1 base from V and 7 bases from J; bases unmatched to any gene: 20. The germline V gene encodes CDR1 SEHNR and CDR2 FQNEAQ (reference sequence). CDR3 region: CASSLEVGTSLFHRREQYF. CDR3 nucleotides: TGTGCCAGCAGCTTAGAGGTTGGGACTAGCCTTTTCCATCGGAGGGAGCAGTACTTC.

The chain employs TRBV9 and TRBJ1-1; 8 positions match TRBD1. Germline V CDR1 and CDR2: SGDLS, YYNGEE. Unmatched junction bases numbered 4, after V lost 4 bases and J lost 2 bases. The CDR3 runs 14 residues. Here the CDR3 DNA reads TGTGCCAGCAGCCCAGGACAGGGAAACACTGAAGCTTTCTTT. It codes for CASSPGQGNTEAFF. The full variable domain, its missing parts supplied by reference TRBV9 and TRBJ1-1, is DSGVTQTPKHLITATGQRVTLRCSPRSGDLSVYWYQQSLDQGLQFLIQYYNGEERAKGNILERFSAQQFPDLHSELNLSSLELGDSALYFCASSPGQGNTEAFFGQGTRLTVV.

The chain uses TRBV2 and TRBJ1-1, with D unclear. The CDR3 extends over 17 amino acids. V lost 4 bases to trimming and J lost 1 base, with 19 bases between them. Germline V CDR1 and CDR2: SNHLY, FYNNEI. CDR3 loop: CASSAHLPQKSNTEAFF. CDR3 nucleotides: TGTGCCAGCAGTGCCCACCTCCCGCAGAAGTCGAACACTGAAGCTTTCTTT.

V gene TRBV30 combines with J gene TRBJ2-5; 7 bases fit TRBD1. The DNA end favors TRBJ2-7, so the J call may be wrong. Germline V CDR1 and CDR2: GTSNPN, SVGIG (reference sequence). This CDR3 is 17 amino acids long. Here the CDR3 reads CAWSVDRPRGMVYEQYF. The DNA of the CDR3 is TGTGCCTGGAGTGTAGACCGCCCCAGGGGGATGGTCTACGAGCAGTACTTC.

This chain links TRBV2 with TRBJ1-2; 9 nucleotides line up with TRBD1. Looked up from germline, CDR1 is SNHLY and CDR2 is FYNNEI. Trimming removed 1 base from V and 8 bases from J; junction bases left unmatched: 2. This CDR3 contains 13 residues. The CDR3 loop is CASSEGTGVGYTF. The DNA of the CDR3 is TGTGCCAGCAGTGAAGGGACAGGGGTAGGCTACACCTTC.

In this sample, this clone turned up once. The chain recombines TRBV7-6 with TRBJ2-7; D is ambiguous. Germline V lookup: CDR1 SGHVS, CDR2 FNYEAQ. V was cut by 5 bases and J by 2 bases, with 16 bases left in between. The CDR3 is 15 amino acids. Here the CDR3 reads CASSLVGQATYEQYF. In DNA, the CDR3 is TGTGCCAGCAGCCTAGTTGGGCAGGCCACCTACGAGCAGTACTTC.

The chain employs TRBV7-2 and TRBJ1-2; no reliable D call. This CDR3 has 13 residues. Germline-derived CDR1 and CDR2 are SGHTA and FQGNSA. Trimming left V 5 bases short and J 0 bases short, with 7 bases between. The CDR3 loop is CASSRATNYGYTF. DNA of the CDR3: TGTGCCAGCAGCCGAGCCACTAACTATGGCTACACCTTC.

The chain carries TRBV19 and TRBJ2-1, with D maybe TRBD1 (6 bases). The CDR3 is made up of 12 amino acids. CDR1 LNHDA and CDR2 SQIVND come from the germline V gene (reference sequence). The V end was cut by 3 bases, the J end by 6 bases, with 6 bases between. CDR3 sequence: CASSIRGNEQFF. For the CDR3, the DNA is TGTGCCAGTAGTATCAGGGGCAATGAGCAGTTCTTC.

This chain connects TRBV10-3 to TRBJ2-1; D is possibly TRBD1 (6 bases). Per the germline V gene, CDR1 is ENHRY and CDR2 is SYGVKD. Deletions cut 8 bases from V and 4 bases from J, with 9 bases between. This CDR3 comprises 12 residues. The CDR3 spells CAIAGDYNEQFF. As DNA, the CDR3 is TGTGCCATCGCAGGGGATTACAATGAGCAGTTCTTC.

This sequence joins TRBV9 and TRBJ2-3; D is unresolved. The V and J ends lost 0 bases and 6 bases respectively, with 2 bases between them. Germline CDR1 is SGDLS and CDR2 is YYNGEE. The CDR3 is 11 residues long. The CDR3 loop reads CASSVVDTQYF. CDR3 nucleotide sequence: TGTGCCAGCAGCGTAGTGGATACGCAGTATTTT. Supplemented by reference TRBV9 and TRBJ2-3, the full variable domain reads DSGVTQTPKHLITATGQRVTLRCSPRSGDLSVYWYQQSLDQGLQFLIQYYNGEERAKGNILERFSAQQFPDLHSELNLSSLELGDSALYFCASSVVDTQYFGPGTRLTVL.

The chain uses TRBV29-1 and TRBJ2-5; D is perhaps TRBD1 (7 bases). Gene TRBJ2-7 matches the end of the DNA better, so the J call may be wrong. Germline CDR1 reads SQVTM; CDR2 reads ANQGSEA. This CDR3 is 14 amino acids long. CDR3 DNA sequence: TGCAGCGCCAGAGCGCGGGACAGTGTTCACGAGCAGTACTTC. The encoded protein is CSARARDSVHEQYF.

The V gene is TRBV18, the J gene TRBJ2-7; 8 bases align to TRBD1. V shed 6 bases, J shed 3 bases, and the junction held 7 bases outside the gene matches. CDR1 and CDR2 from the germline V gene are KGHSH and LQKENI. The CDR3 spans 14 residues. CDR3 region: CASSTGTGVYEQYF. CDR3 nucleotides: TGTGCCAGCTCGACCGGGACAGGAGTCTACGAGCAGTACTTC.

The CDR3 DNA reads TGTGCCAGCGGGGGCGGGCTGGGTCAGCCCCAGCATTTT. It codes for CASGGGLGQPQHF. The J gene is TRBJ1-5, the V gene TRBV2; a possible D gene is TRBD1 (6 bases). The germline V and J ends were trimmed by 8 bases and 6 bases, with 14 bases remaining between them. CDR1 and CDR2 from the germline V gene are SNHLY and FYNNEI. The CDR3 contains 13 residues.

The chain joins TRBV18 to TRBJ1-1, with D maybe TRBD1 (5 bases). There are 18 residues in the CDR3. The germline V gene encodes CDR1 KGHSH and CDR2 LQKENI. Trimming cost V 0 bases and J 1 base, with 18 bases left between them. The DNA for the CDR3 is TGTGCCAGCTCACCACCTCAGGGCGCCCTTCGGCCGAACACTGAAGCTTTCTTT. It translates to CASSPPQGALRPNTEAFF.

The rearrangement uses TRBV4-2 and TRBJ1-2; no clear D. Germline loops: CDR1 LGHNA, CDR2 YNFKEQ. V was clipped by 0 bases and J by 6 bases, with 14 bases between them. The CDR3 extends over 15 amino acids. CDR3 DNA sequence: TGTGCCAGCAGCCAAGATAGGGTGCGTTCGGATGGCTACACCTTC. Protein: CASSQDRVRSDGYTF.